This record concerns one T cell receptor (beta chain) sequence. No cognate antigen has been identified for it. No much larger clone exists at a distance of one base, and base qualities are not known. Sequences MDHEN (CDR1) and SYDVKM (CDR2) are obtained from the germline V gene. The CDR3 contains 15 residues, cysteine and phenylalanine counted. The entry retains the CDR3 DNA only, 45 bases that are in frame from base 1. After removal of 6 bases from V and 6 bases from J, the junction retains 9 bases not matched to a gene. This record belongs to a study of human CD4 T cells and Enterobacteriaceae (dated by TCRdb to the early 2020s). Broad study findings and their caveats: The reactivity of ex vivo clonotypes was inferred solely by matching the nucleotide sequences of those clonotypes to CFSE-low cultures from the same donors. Compared with specific clonotypes, broadly cross-reactive clonotypes seemed more expanded ex vivo, with about 55% of the 19 and about two thirds of the roughly 35 falling in the top 5%.

Deep-level sequencing was performed on ex vivo total memory CD4+ samples, with a detection sensitivity of one cell in 200,000. The QIAamp DNA Micro Kit was used to extract genomic DNA from cell pellets, and spectrophotometry was used to check the quantity and purity of the genomic DNA. The immunoSEQ multiplex PCR assay was used to amplify the TCR Vbeta CDR3 regions. The Illumina HiSeq platform was used to sequence the amplicons. The retrieved sequences were 87 nucleotides in length and included the CDR3 region. The original methods were these. Each unique productive TCR Vbeta nucleotide sequence counted as a clonotype and was quantified by productive template frequency from ImmunoSEQ Analyzer V3.0. Expanded clonotypes were defined using a threshold set at the top 5th percentile of each repertoire ranked by frequency. The R package fossil was used to compute repertoire overlap as Chao-Jaccard, and the R package MASS was used to visualize the overlap by nonmetric multidimensional scaling. TCRdb took over this immuneACCESS table, retaining in-frame rearrangements with V and J assigned. Such tables are incomplete; in checked studies, under half of the missing clones stem from an unresolved V gene, and the remainder is unexplained. Clonal size and the V and J genes are those of that table, whereas D and trimming came from the DNA. This sample gives about 25,000 clones in total; approximately 80% of them show up just once. The ten biggest clones cover over 0.9% of the sample.

Memory CD4+ T cells were FACS-sorted on a FACSAria III to over 95% purity as all CD4+ cells other than CD45RA+CCR7+CD95- naive cells. Blood from healthy donors came from blood donation centers in Switzerland. Total CD4+ T cells and monocytes were enriched by positive selection with CD4 and CD14 magnetic microbeads. CD8+, CD14+, CD16+, CD56+, CD19+ and CD25-bright cells were excluded before sorting. To assess in vivo expansion of bacteria-reactive clonotypes, total memory CD4+ T cells from a couple of blood donors were sequenced directly ex vivo. Isolation of peripheral blood mononuclear cells from donor blood was performed with Ficoll-Paque Plus.

The receptor comes from a human donor in good health. The V and J segments used are TRBV28 and TRBJ2-7, and TRBD2 matches 12 of the central bases. Sequencing was performed on memory CD4+ T cells from blood. The cell subset or site label here, explained by the study, means: total memory CD4 T cells sorted directly ex vivo, unstimulated. The DNA sequence reads TGTGCCAGCAGCCCTAGACTAGCGGGAGCCCTCGAGCAGTACTTC. Translated, it reads CASSPRLAGALEQYF.